This T cell receptor beta chain came from a study of beta chain features in type 1 diabetes (dated by TCRdb to the late 2010s). Turning to the overall study: Mean age, gender distribution, total cell number and subset yield did not differ between patients and healthy donors. A total of 90 million to 120 million sorted cells were examined across all samples, and a strong correlation was observed between cell number per subset and RNA yield. In the study, recently diagnosed type 1 diabetes patients and matched healthy donors were compared on the TCRB repertoires of their sorted circulating CD4+ T cell subsets. Whereas all 30 or so donors provided naive and central memory subsets, regulatory and stem cell-like memory subsets were isolated from just 8 patients and roughly eight healthy donors.

Notes on this clone: What antigen it recognizes has not been identified. No base quality values were provided; no much bigger clone lies one nucleotide off.

What the work shows at the level of the full study, not this receptor alone: Because the HLA sub-analyses included only small numbers of individuals, any influence of HLA type on TCRB rearrangement was left unresolved. The naive, central memory and regulatory TCRB repertoires appeared to resemble one another more closely among patients than among healthy donors. Type 1 diabetes patients showed a moderate but significant shortening of TCRB CDR3 length in all four CD4+ subsets. Patients with type 1 diabetes made fewer insertions and deleted more nucleotides at VDJ recombination sites, implying thymic rearrangement abnormalities. PCR may preferentially amplify shorter templates, but because patient and control samples were amplified and corrected together, any resulting skew would affect both groups equally. Because cDNA was sequenced instead of genomic DNA, activated cells with high expression could be over-represented, although the groups did not differ in activation or CD3 levels.

Each donor gave one peripheral blood draw, about 110 mL on average, collected into heparinised tubes. A BD FACSAria II and a panel including CD45RO, CCR7, CD25, CD127, CD95 and CD27 were used to sort naive, central memory, regulatory and stem cell-like memory CD4+ T cells. Every sorted population had a purity above 95%. PBMCs were isolated immediately by Lymphoprep density gradient centrifugation and stained directly without culture. So that batch effects would be minimized, each experiment stained and sorted samples in pairs, pairing one healthy donor with one patient. All of the isolated RNA was reverse transcribed with the High Capacity cDNA Reverse Transcription Kit, so expressed TCRB transcripts were sequenced. Deep immunoSEQ sequencing was applied to naive, central memory and regulatory T cell samples, giving an average of roughly 3.5 million total reads per sample. Sorted cells were lysed in RLT buffer and RNA was extracted with DNase-treated RNeasy Micro or Mini kits, depending on cell number. To prevent cross-contamination, every cell subset was processed on its own, while patient and healthy donor samples were processed together. The immunoSEQ multiplex PCR was used to amplify TCRB sequences from cDNA, yielding 87-bp fragments that span the CDR3 region. Amplicons were sequenced on the Illumina HiSeq platform. In the source study's methods: PCR bias was corrected computationally using synthetic template baselines, and reads within Hamming distance 2 were collapsed, with unmergeable singletons discarded. Reads were aligned to IMGT to assign V, D and J genes, CDR3 length, and insertions or deletions at six rearrangement sites. Within each subset, clonotype counts were normalized to the number of sorted cells before true diversity and Gini coefficients were calculated with the tcR R package. The overlap coefficient, calculated on TCRB nucleotide sequences, was used to measure repertoire sharing. Out-of-frame TCRB sequences from naive cells were analyzed to stand in for the pre-selection repertoire. Entries here come from immuneACCESS through TCRdb and include only in-frame sequences with V and J called. Some clones fail to appear in such tables; in the studies checked, an unresolved V gene covers under half of the shortfall, and the cause of the remainder is unknown. Clone size and V and J calls were adopted from that table, with D and trimming inferred from the DNA. The sample yields more than 350,000 clones; about an eighth were counted once. The ten largest account for 0.04% to 0.05% of the sample.

The germline V gene yields SGHDT for CDR1 and YYEEEE for CDR2. Clipping removes 6 bases from V and 2 bases from J, with 10 as the unmatched junction base count. Including cysteine and phenylalanine, the CDR3 has 16 amino acids. The kept DNA is CDR3 alone, 48 bases in frame from the first base. The V and J segments used are TRBV5-6 and TRBJ2-1; TRBD1 matches 8 bases in the middle. The receptor comes from a woman between 18 and 30 years old in good health. Sequencing was performed on naive CD4+ T cells from blood. Read against the paper, the sample's cell subset or site label means: true naive CD4+ T cells. CDR3 loop: CASILRPDRAYNEQFF. In nucleotide form, the sequence is TGTGCCAGCATCCTCAGACCGGACAGGGCCTACAATGAGCAGTTCTTC.